These 20 T cell receptor beta chains share one sample of origin, sequenced in a study of T-cell memory formation after mild COVID-19. TCRdb re-analysed the 5' RACE reads in MiXCR, keeping a single row per CDR3 protein. The sample records around 200,000 distinct CDR3 sequences, approximately 17% being singletons. The sequencing input was PBMCs or a T cell subset sorted from them (not recorded which). The receptors shown here come from a young man who had mild COVID-19 (a few samples of this study predate the infection). Cell type and time point are not known.

This clonotype was counted a few times. The J gene is TRBJ2-3, the V gene TRBV9; 8 bases agree with TRBD2. Germline V gene lookup returns CDR1 SGDLS and CDR2 YYNGEE. This CDR3 has 15 residues. J gave up 7 bases and V 2 bases, and 9 bases lay outside the gene matches. The CDR3 protein is CASSVFGGESYTQYF. The CDR3 nucleotides are TGTGCCAGCAGCGTTTTCGGGGGGGAGAGTTATACGCAGTATTTT.

There are a few counts of this clonotype. J is TRBJ1-1 and V is TRBV19; 8 positions match TRBD1. Germline assignment: CDR1 LNHDA and CDR2 SQIVND (reference sequence). J was trimmed by 1 base and V by 4 bases; bases with no gene match: 8. The CDR3 consists of 16 residues. The CDR3 region is CASSTRARGPNTEAFF. The DNA of the CDR3 is TGTGCCAGTAGTACGCGAGCCAGGGGGCCGAACACTGAAGCTTTCTTT.

The chain uses TRBV6-5 and TRBJ1-1, with 7 bases fitting TRBD1. V lost 4 bases, J lost 1 base, and 6 bases stayed unmatched. The germline gives CDR1 MNHEY, CDR2 SVGAGI. CDR3 size: 15 residues. CDR3: CASSSGGNKNTEAFF. CDR3 DNA: TGTGCCAGCAGTTCAGGGGGTAACAAGAACACTGAAGCTTTCTTT.

This clonotype was counted ten times or more. V gene TRBV30 combines with J gene TRBJ2-4, with D tentatively TRBD2 (7 bases). Germline CDR1 reads GTSNPN; CDR2 reads SVGIG (reference sequence). The CDR3 length is 14 residues. Trimming stripped 5 bases from V and 8 bases from J, with 19 bases between. CDR3 DNA: TGTGCCTGGTGGGCAGGGAGGGGGTTACACATTCAGTACTTC. Translated, it gives CAWWAGRGLHIQYF.

This clonotype was observed a handful of times. The chain carries TRBV7-3 and TRBJ1-3, with D uncertain. Germline V CDR1 and CDR2: SGHTA, FQGTGA. Trimming pared 2 bases from V and 0 bases from J, leaving 11 bases between. This CDR3 is built from 16 residues. The CDR3 sequence is CASSLDGINSGNTIYF. The DNA of the CDR3 is TGTGCCAGCAGCTTAGATGGAATCAACTCTGGAAACACCATATATTTT. Full variable domain (remainder filled in from reference TRBV7-3 and TRBJ1-3): GAGVSQTPSNKVTEKGKYVELRCDPISGHTALYWYRQSLGQGPEFLIYFQGTGAADDSGLPNDRFFAVRPEGSVSTLKIQRTERGDSAVYLCASSLDGINSGNTIYFGEGSWLTVV.

There are many counts of this clonotype. The V and J genes are TRBV7-9 and TRBJ2-3, with 11 bases matching TRBD2. Germline V gene lookup returns CDR1 SEHNR and CDR2 FQNEAQ (reference sequence). With 4 bases clipped from V and 3 bases from J, the junction kept 3 bases outside the gene matches. This CDR3 is built from 15 residues. DNA of the CDR3: TGTGCCAGCAGCTCGGGACTAGCGGATACAGATACGCAGTATTTT. Amino acid sequence: CASSSGLADTDTQYF. Based on the CDR3 plus reference TRBV7-9 and TRBJ2-3, the full variable domain is DTGVSQNPRHKITKRGQNVTFRCDPISEHNRLYWYRQTLGQGPEFLTYFQNEAQLEKSRLLSDRFSAERPKGSFSTLEIQRTEQGDSAMYLCASSSGLADTDTQYFGPGTRLTVL.

This chain links TRBV5-1 with TRBJ2-3; 7 positions agree with TRBD1. The germline V gene has CDR1 SGHRS and CDR2 YFSETQ. The ends lost 4 bases at V and 2 bases at J; junction bases unmatched: 4. The CDR3 covers 14 residues. In nucleotides, the CDR3 is TGCGCCAGCAGCCGGGACAGTCTCACAGATACGCAGTATTTT. It codes for CASSRDSLTDTQYF.

This clonotype has a handful of counts. The J gene is TRBJ2-1, the V gene TRBV15; TRBD1 might be the D (6 bases). Germline V lookup: CDR1 LNHNV, CDR2 YYDKDF (reference sequence). V dropped 0 bases and J dropped 9 bases, with 9 bases sitting between them. The CDR3 is 13 residues long. The CDR3 DNA reads as TGTGCCACCAGCAGAGATCTAGGGGGTGAGCAGTTCTTC. It yields the protein CATSRDLGGEQFF.

The chain combines TRBV12-3 or TRBV12-4 with TRBJ2-2, with a weak D call TRBD1 (5 bases). The length of the CDR3 is 15 residues. Trimming left V 2 bases short and J 3 bases short, with 10 bases between. CDR3 in DNA: TGTGCCAGCAGTTTACAGGGTCTTGACACCGGGGAGCTGTTTTTT. This codes for CASSLQGLDTGELFF.

This clonotype was seen only a few times. This chain joins TRBV5-1 and TRBJ2-3; tentatively, D is TRBD1 or TRBD2 (5 bases each). Germline V gives CDR1 SGHRS, CDR2 YFSETQ. The CDR3 is 14 amino acids. Trimming stripped 8 bases from V and 1 base from J, with 14 bases between. The CDR3 loop is CASYIGARTDTQYF. The CDR3 DNA reads TGCGCCAGTTATATCGGGGCACGCACAGATACGCAGTATTTT.

J is TRBJ1-1 and V is TRBV3-1; D is uncertain. The germline CDR1 and CDR2 sequences are LGHDT and YNNKEL (reference sequence). V dropped 1 base and J dropped 6 bases, with 15 bases sitting between them. This CDR3 contains 15 residues. The CDR3 sequence: CASSQVRLTGAEAFF. DNA for the CDR3: TGTGCCAGCAGCCAAGTACGGCTGACGGGCGCTGAAGCTTTCTTT.

The chain combines TRBV4-3 with TRBJ2-1; 8 bases are a match to TRBD2. From germline, CDR1 is LGHNA and CDR2 YSLEER. CDR3 size: 15 residues. V lost 3 bases, J lost 2 bases, and 3 bases stayed unmatched. CDR3 nucleotide sequence: TGCGCCAGCAGCCAGGGACTAGGAACCTACAATGAGCAGTTCTTC. Translation gives CASSQGLGTYNEQFF.

The rearrangement uses TRBV29-1 and TRBJ1-2, with a weak D call TRBD1 (5 bases). Trimming stripped 7 bases from V and 3 bases from J, with 12 bases between. CDR1 is SQVTM and CDR2 is ANQGSEA in the germline V gene. This CDR3 has 12 amino acids. As DNA, the CDR3 is TGCAGCGGCCGGGGGGGGGACTATGGCTACACCTTC. This sequence encodes CSGRGGDYGYTF.

This chain joins TRBV12-3 or TRBV12-4 and TRBJ2-2; tentatively, D is TRBD1 (6 bases). The CDR3 length is 17 residues. V dropped 3 bases and J dropped 2 bases, with 16 bases sitting between them. CDR3 sequence reads: CASSFRGWGRNTGELFF. The CDR3 nucleotides read TGTGCCAGCAGTTTTAGAGGTTGGGGGCGAAACACCGGGGAGCTGTTTTTT.

A few counts support this clonotype. The V gene is TRBV18, the J gene TRBJ1-2, with 9 bases fitting TRBD1. The CDR3 is 15 residues long. Per the germline V gene, CDR1 is KGHSH and CDR2 is LQKENI. The J segment lost 8 bases and the V segment lost 3 bases, leaving 10 bases of the junction unmatched. As DNA, the CDR3 is TGTGCCAGCTCACCCGACAGGGGGTCCTCTAGGGGCTACACCTTC. Translated, it gives CASSPDRGSSRGYTF.

This chain joins TRBV7-7 and TRBJ1-3; D might be TRBD1 (5 bases). The CDR3 sequence is 19 residues long. Germline V lookup: CDR1 SSHAT, CDR2 FNYEAQ (reference sequence). CDR3 amino acids: CASVTGTRRDLGSGNTIYF. CDR3 sequence (DNA): TGTGCTAGCGTAACCGGGACTCGGAGGGACTTAGGGTCTGGAAACACCATATATTTT.

This clonotype was counted only a few times. The chain recombines TRBV7-9 with TRBJ1-1, with TRBD1 as a possible D gene (5 bases). Germline V gene sequence: CDR1 SEHNR, CDR2 FQNEAQ (reference sequence). The V end was cut by 5 bases, the J end by 3 bases, with 16 bases between. CDR3 length: 15 amino acids. CDR3 DNA sequence: TGTGCCAGCAGCCCCCCTGGTCAGGGCGACACTGAAGCTTTCTTT. Translated: CASSPPGQGDTEAFF.

This clonotype appeared many times. The chain is built from TRBV7-9 and TRBJ2-3; TRBD1 might be the D (6 bases). This CDR3 has 15 residues. Germline CDR1 reads SEHNR; CDR2 reads FQNEAQ (reference sequence). V was cut by 2 bases and J by 4 bases, with 13 bases left in between. In nucleotides, the CDR3 is TGTGCCAGCAGCTTATGGAGCAGGGGAGCAGATACGCAGTATTTT. Encoded protein: CASSLWSRGADTQYF. The variable domain in full, completed from reference TRBV7-9 and TRBJ2-3, reads DTGVSQNPRHKITKRGQNVTFRCDPISEHNRLYWYRQTLGQGPEFLTYFQNEAQLEKSRLLSDRFSAERPKGSFSTLEIQRTEQGDSAMYLCASSLWSRGADTQYFGPGTRLTVL.

This clonotype occurred many times. The chain links TRBV18 to TRBJ2-1; TRBD2 matches at 10 bases. This CDR3 contains 15 residues. Trimming took 1 base from V and 7 from J; bases not matched to a gene: 4. Germline loops: CDR1 KGHSH, CDR2 LQKENI. The CDR3 reads CASSPLPAGGNEQFF. In DNA, the CDR3 is TGTGCCAGCTCACCACTGCCAGCGGGGGGGAATGAGCAGTTCTTC.

The J gene is TRBJ1-2, the V gene TRBV7-9; weak D call: TRBD1 (5 bases). V was trimmed by 1 base and J by 8 bases, leaving 26 bases between them. From germline, CDR1 is SEHNR and CDR2 FQNEAQ (reference sequence). The CDR3 has 18 residues. CDR3 nucleotides: TGTGCCAGCAGCTTAGGTGGGGCTCGGAGGCAGGCGGCCCCAGGCTACACCTTC. Protein product: CASSLGGARRQAAPGYTF.